These 10 T cell receptor beta chains came from one sample sequenced in a study of control samples from healthy donors and cancer patients. Profiled with immunoSEQ multiplex PCR; TCRdb holds only in-frame clones, not every one. The table has 150,000 to 200,000 clones, 90% to 95% seen once. The specimen was blood. These receptors were obtained from a woman in her twenties or thirties in good health.

This rearrangement joins TRBV6-1 to TRBJ1-2, with D perhaps matching TRBD1 (5 bases). V was cut by 8 bases and J by 2 bases, with 15 bases left in between. The CDR3 sequence is 14 residues long. CDR1 MNHNS and CDR2 SASEGT come from the germline V gene. The CDR3 nucleotides are TGTGCCAGCGGTGCGGAATCAGGGAACTATGGCTACACCTTC. As protein: CASGAESGNYGYTF.

The chain has TRBV2 and TRBJ1-6; 9 bases line up with TRBD1. Germline V gene data show CDR1 as SNHLY and CDR2 as FYNNEI. V lost 1 base, J lost 5 bases, and 0 bases stayed unmatched. The CDR3 loop spans 15 amino acids. CDR3 protein: CASSEDRGHNSPLHF. CDR3 DNA sequence: TGTGCCAGCAGTGAAGACAGGGGGCATAATTCACCCCTCCACTTT.

The chain carries TRBV19 and TRBJ2-7; D unclear. The CDR3 spans 14 residues. Trimming took 3 bases from V and 0 from J, leaving 9 bases between them. Germline V gives CDR1 LNHDA, CDR2 SQIVND (reference sequence). CDR3 sequence: CASSIGQASYEQYF. The CDR3 nucleotides read TGTGCCAGTAGTATCGGGCAGGCCTCCTACGAGCAGTACTTC. Full variable domain (remainder filled in from reference TRBV19 and TRBJ2-7): DGGITQSPKYLFRKEGQNVTLSCEQNLNHDAMYWYRQDPGQGLRLIYYSQIVNDFQKGDIAEGYSVSREKKESFPLTVTSAQKNPTAFYLCASSIGQASYEQYFGPGTRLTVT.

The V and J genes are TRBV5-6 and TRBJ1-4; D is unresolved. Germline V lookup: CDR1 SGHDT, CDR2 YYEEEE. V shed 0 bases and J shed 5 bases, with 5 bases lying between them. There are 13 residues in the CDR3. The CDR3 protein is CASSLVQNEKLFF. The CDR3, as DNA: TGTGCCAGCAGCTTGGTGCAGAATGAAAAACTGTTTTTT.

The rearrangement joins TRBV29-1 to TRBJ2-1; 10 bases map to TRBD2. The CDR3 extends over 15 amino acids. In germline, CDR1 is SQVTM, CDR2 ANQGSEA. Trimming at V came to 0 bases and at J to 6 bases, leaving 5 bases not matched to a gene. The CDR3 sequence is CSVEDRASGSNEQFF. CDR3 coding DNA: TGCAGCGTTGAAGATCGGGCTAGCGGGAGCAATGAGCAGTTCTTC.

The V and J genes are TRBV10-3 and TRBJ2-1; weak D call: TRBD1 (6 bases). The CDR3 has 12 amino acids. Germline lookup yields CDR1 ENHRY and CDR2 SYGVKD. Deletions cut 0 bases from V and 10 bases from J, with 7 bases between. For the CDR3, the DNA is TGTGCCATCAGTGAGTCCAGGGGCGAGCAGTTCTTC. Translation: CAISESRGEQFF.

The chain joins TRBV28 to TRBJ2-3, with TRBD1 matching 7 bases. CDR1 and CDR2 from the germline V gene are MDHEN and SYDVKM. The V gene end was trimmed by 4 bases and the J gene end by 1 base; junction bases not matched to a gene: 8. This CDR3 is built from 16 residues. The CDR3 nucleotides read TGTGCCAGCAGTTCCGAGGGGGCGTGGGGCACAGATACGCAGTATTTT. Its protein is CASSSEGAWGTDTQYF.

The CDR3: CASSLDRGGYNEQFF. In nucleotides, the CDR3 is TGTGCCAGCAGTTTGGACAGGGGGGGTTACAATGAGCAGTTCTTC. This rearrangement joins TRBV28 to TRBJ2-1, with 10 positions matching TRBD1. Germline loops: CDR1 MDHEN, CDR2 SYDVKM. J lost 4 bases, V lost 3 bases, and 3 bases had no gene match. The length of the CDR3 is 15 residues.

Here the CDR3 reads CASSQAGYGYTF. The CDR3 DNA sequence: TGTGCCAGCAGCCAAGCAGGGTATGGCTACACCTTC. The J gene is TRBJ1-2, the V gene TRBV3-1 (or the pseudogene TRBV3-2); possibly TRBD1 for D (5 bases). The V and J ends lost 1 base and 5 bases respectively, with 5 bases between them. The CDR3 covers 12 residues. Germline CDR1 is LGHDT and CDR2 is YNNKEL (reference sequence).

This clone was counted many times. V usage is TRBV4-2 and J usage is TRBJ2-7; no clear D. V lost 2 bases, J lost 0 bases, and 11 bases lay in between. This CDR3 has 15 amino acids. The germline CDR1 and CDR2 sequences are LGHNA and YNFKEQ. CDR3 residues: CASSQRPASSYEQYF. CDR3 sequence (DNA): TGTGCCAGCAGCCAAAGACCGGCCAGCTCCTACGAGCAGTACTTC.